These 12 T cell receptor beta chains were all obtained from the same sample, sequenced in a study of blood T cell repertoires in COVID-19. The repertoire was sequenced with immunoSEQ multiplex PCR; TCRdb's copy has only in-frame clones and lacks some. The sample comprises more than 200,000 clones, around 88% of which are singletons, and around 6.3% rests with the top ten. Source material: peripheral blood. Receptors originate from a woman aged 25 to 45 with COVID-19, enrolled during active disease.

For this clone: Germline and junction disagree at one end, which may indicate a read error. V is TRBV7-2 and J is TRBJ2-5, with D possibly TRBD2 on 6 matching bases. Germline V CDR1 and CDR2: SGHTA, FQGNSA. The CDR3 loop spans 15 amino acids. The CDR3 protein is CASSLGLRGGVGGDF. Written as DNA, the CDR3 is TGTGCCAGCAGCTTAGGTTTAAGGGGCGGGGTGGGAGGAGACTTC.

The V gene is TRBV20-1, the J gene TRBJ1-2; D is perhaps TRBD1 (5 bases). This CDR3 spans 11 amino acids. V lost 3 bases, J lost 6 bases, and 8 bases lay in between. The germline CDR1 and CDR2 sequences are DFQATT and SNEGSKA (reference sequence). This CDR3 is CSARGGDGYTF. Written as DNA, the CDR3 is TGCAGTGCTAGGGGGGGAGATGGCTACACCTTC.

The CDR3 DNA reads TGTGCCAGCAGCTCCGACAGGGGGATCACCGGGGAGCTGTTTTTT. It specifies CASSSDRGITGELFF. The chain employs TRBV11-3 and TRBJ2-2; 9 bases are a match to TRBD1. Per germline, CDR1 SGHNT and CDR2 YENEEA. The CDR3 totals 15 residues. The ends lost 4 bases at V and 4 bases at J; junction bases unmatched: 4.

The chain carries TRBV2 and TRBJ2-7; D possibly corresponds to TRBD2 (5 bases). CDR1 is SNHLY, CDR2 FYNNEI, per germline. The V and J ends lost 8 bases and 3 bases respectively, with 14 bases between them. This CDR3 has 13 amino acids. CDR3 residues: CASGASRSYEQYV. CDR3 DNA sequence: TGTGCCAGCGGAGCTAGCCGGAGCTACGAGCAGTACGTC.

The chain uses TRBV15 and TRBJ1-2, with a weak D call TRBD1 (5 bases). Germline CDR1 and CDR2: LNHNV and YYDKDF (reference sequence). The V and J ends lost 1 base and 3 bases respectively, with 6 bases between them. CDR3 length equals 13 residues. The CDR3 reads CATSRGGDYGYTF. The DNA of the CDR3 is TGTGCCACCAGCAGAGGGGGGGACTATGGCTACACCTTC. Using reference TRBV15 and TRBJ1-2 for the parts outside the CDR3, the full variable domain is DAMVIQNPRYQVTQFGKPVTLSCSQTLNHNVMYWYQQKSSQAPKLLFHYYDKDFNNEADTPDNFQSRRPNTSFCFLDIRSPGLGDTAMYLCATSRGGDYGYTFGSGTRLTVV.

The chain links TRBV18 to TRBJ2-7; TRBD2 might be the D (5 bases). CDR1 KGHSH and CDR2 LQKENI come from the germline V gene. Trimming took 2 bases from V and 5 from J, leaving 10 bases between them. CDR3 size: 13 residues. The CDR3 spells CASSPGWRDEQYV. CDR3 nucleotides: TGTGCCAGCTCACCAGGCTGGCGGGACGAGCAGTACGTC.

CDR3 loop: CASSLVGGGALETQYF. The CDR3 nucleotides are TGTGCCAGCAGCTTAGTCGGCGGGGGGGCCTTGGAGACCCAGTACTTC. The chain uses TRBV7-8 and TRBJ2-5; 9 bases map to TRBD2. The germline CDR1 and CDR2 sequences are SGHVS and FQNEAQ. The CDR3 is 16 amino acids. Losses at the gene ends were 1 base for V and 5 bases for J; bases not matched to a gene: 8.

This clone was observed a few times. J is TRBJ2-4 and V is TRBV2; 12 nucleotides match TRBD2. This CDR3 region has 14 residues. Germline lookup yields CDR1 SNHLY and CDR2 FYNNEI. Trimming cost V 2 bases and J 15 bases; bases outside gene matches: 8. The CDR3 DNA reads TGTGCCAGCAGTGAATCGTCTAGCGGGGGGGCGAGGTACTTC. Its translation: CASSESSSGGARYF.

Only a few counts were recorded for this clone. The chain is built from TRBV3-1 (or the pseudogene TRBV3-2) and TRBJ1-6; tentatively, D is TRBD1 (5 bases). Trimming left V 7 bases short and J 8 bases short, with 18 bases between. The CDR3 contains 15 residues. Germline loops: CDR1 LGHDT, CDR2 YNNKEL (reference sequence). CDR3 DNA: TGTGCCAGCACCCCCCGGGTGGGGCCCGATTCACCCCTCCACTTT. Encoded protein: CASTPRVGPDSPLHF.

This chain uses TRBV6-1 with TRBJ2-7, with a possible D match to TRBD1 (6 bases). Looked up from germline, CDR1 is MNHNS and CDR2 is SASEGT. CDR3 length: 14 residues. V was pared by 2 bases and J by 4 bases, with 12 bases between. CDR3 in amino acids: CASSEPGHRYEQYV. The CDR3 DNA reads as TGTGCCAGCAGTGAACCGGGACACCGATACGAGCAGTACGTC.

The chain links TRBV3-1 (or the pseudogene TRBV3-2) to TRBJ2-7; 7 nucleotides match TRBD2. The V and J ends lost 4 bases and 6 bases, in that order; junction bases with no gene match: 12. From germline, CDR1 is LGHDT and CDR2 YNNKEL (reference sequence). This CDR3 contains 15 residues. The CDR3 loop reads CASSLTRGGAVEQYF. CDR3 DNA sequence: TGTGCCAGCAGCCTCACCCGCGGGGGAGCGGTCGAGCAGTACTTC.

The CDR3: CASSLGTRLNAVNEQFF. In DNA, the CDR3 is TGTGCCAGCAGCCTGGGGACTAGATTAAATGCGGTCAATGAGCAGTTCTTC. The V call is TRBV11-3, the J call TRBJ2-1; TRBD2 aligns across 8 bases. This CDR3 contains 17 residues. V gave up 5 bases and J gave up 6 bases; unmatched junction bases: 15. CDR1 and CDR2 (germline): SGHNT, YENEEA.